This TCR beta chain was captured by sequencing in a study of long-term antiretroviral therapy in people with HIV. Findings and limits, study-wide: No data were available on ART adherence, viral resistance or therapy changes. ART preceded a rise in diversity that nonetheless stayed lower than in transplant donor controls. In HIV, the repertoires covered a tighter span of CDR3 lengths than in controls.

There were 1-10 million cryopreserved PBMC in the samples before DNA extraction. This CDR3 has 15 residues. V lost 6 bases to trimming and J lost 4 bases, with 18 bases between them. Germline V gene lookup returns CDR1 LNHDA and CDR2 SQIVND (reference sequence). Survey level was the resolution at which the v3.0 immunoSEQ assay ran. Assay: immunoSEQ multiplex PCR; the TCRdb copy retains only in-frame clones and omits some. The sample carries about 39,000 clones, 86% recorded once. With respect to this clone: Its antigen is undetermined.

The clonotype comes from a woman aged 45-60 years with HIV. Sequenced material: unsorted PBMCs, taken 1.2 years after starting antiretroviral therapy. The chain carries TRBV19 and TRBJ1-2; tentative D call: TRBD1 (5 bases). The chain's CDR3 is CASRHGFQGSYGYTF. DNA for the CDR3: TGTGCCAGTAGGCACGGTTTTCAGGGCTCCTATGGCTACACCTTC.